This T cell receptor beta chain derives from a study of blood T cells in healthy people across ages. Primers used in a second PCR of about 6 to 11 cycles were a sample-barcoded 5' primer and a J-beta primer mix. Using its own MiXCR run on the 5' RACE reads, TCRdb lists one record per CDR3 protein. The table includes about 840,000 distinct CDR3 sequences, 25% to 30% detected once. Study findings and constraints: More naive CD4+ cells and higher diversity marked long-lived donors relative to aged donors.

V lost 5 bases and J 6 bases, leaving 11 bases between the germline ends. The CDR3 is 12 residues long. Turning to this clonotype: The antigen is undetermined.

This sample was shared with a second study, whose subject was T cells of mothers and their children.

The V gene is TRBV12-3 or TRBV12-4, the J gene TRBJ2-7; possible D gene TRBD1, 6 bases. The sequenced sample was blood. This sequence originates from a woman aged 40 to 49 in good health. The DNA for the CDR3 is TGTGCCAGCAGTCGGACCAGGGGCGAGCAGTACTTC. Translating it yields CASSRTRGEQYF.